The source of this T cell receptor (beta chain) is a study of shared clonotypes between healthy human individuals. This CDR3 region has 14 residues. V gave up 6 bases and J gave up 15 bases; unmatched junction bases: 14. From germline, CDR1 is MDHEN and CDR2 SYDVKM. Clones were read by immunoSEQ multiplex PCR, and TCRdb kept only the in-frame ones, dropping some. This sample yields hundreds of thousands of clones, of which about two thirds are seen a single time; 1.5% to 2% belongs to the top ten. The specimen sequenced was memory CD4+ T cells sorted from blood. Subset given: CD45RA-negative fraction. V is TRBV28 and J is TRBJ2-1, with 10 bases lining up with TRBD1. The receptor comes from a woman aged 25-40 years in good health. CDR3 coding DNA: TGTGCCAGCAGGTCTCATCCGGGACAGGGGCCTTGGTTCTTC. It encodes CASRSHPGQGPWFF.